This TCR beta chain was sequenced during a study of T-cell reconstitution after alpha-beta-depleted transplantation in children. This CDR3 region has 15 residues. Trimming removed 6 bases from V and 5 bases from J; junction bases left unmatched: 8. For TCRbeta, the library was prepared with unique molecular identifiers. TCRdb fed the PCR reads into MiXCR, producing one record per CDR3 protein. The table records approximately 93,000 distinct CDR3 sequences, approximately 8.4% of them present only once. This clonotype was recorded at least ten times. Source: PBMCs from the stem cell graft donor, taken from the stem cell graft. The sequence was collected from a human donor who donated a stem cell graft to a child with congenital amegakaryocytic thrombocytopenia. The chain recombines TRBV12-3 or TRBV12-4 with TRBJ2-4; 9 bases line up with TRBD1. In nucleotides, the CDR3 is TGTGCCAGCAGCCGGACAGGGGCGGGGGAAAACATTCAGTACTTC. It is translated as CASSRTGAGENIQYF.